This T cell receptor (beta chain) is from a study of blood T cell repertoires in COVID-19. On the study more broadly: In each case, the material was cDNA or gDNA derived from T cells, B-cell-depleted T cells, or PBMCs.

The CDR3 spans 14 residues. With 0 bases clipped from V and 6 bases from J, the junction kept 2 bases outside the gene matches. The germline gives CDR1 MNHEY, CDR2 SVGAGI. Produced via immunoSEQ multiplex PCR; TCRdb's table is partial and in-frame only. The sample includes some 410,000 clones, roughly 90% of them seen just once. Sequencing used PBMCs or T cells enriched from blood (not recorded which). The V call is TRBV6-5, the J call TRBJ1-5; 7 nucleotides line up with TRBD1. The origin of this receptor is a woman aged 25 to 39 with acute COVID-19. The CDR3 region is CASSYSGGGQPQHF. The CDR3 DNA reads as TGTGCCAGCAGTTACTCAGGGGGCGGTCAGCCCCAGCATTTT.